The clone carrying this T cell receptor (beta chain) turned up a few times. The germline gives CDR1 SGHDT, CDR2 YYEEEE. V was trimmed by 4 bases and J by 6 bases, leaving 10 bases between them. The CDR3 is made up of 13 amino acids. Via MiXCR, TCRdb re-called the RT-PCR reads, giving one row per CDR3 protein. The profile shows almost 700,000 distinct CDR3 sequences, 13% to 15% of them singletons. The sequenced material came from memory CD4+ T cells from blood. This TCR came from a female donor in good health, serving as a healthy control. V usage is TRBV5-6 and J usage is TRBJ2-2, with D unclear. CDR3 protein: CASSRDRAGELFF. In DNA form, the CDR3 reads TGTGCCAGCAGCAGAGACCGTGCCGGGGAGCTGTTTTTT.